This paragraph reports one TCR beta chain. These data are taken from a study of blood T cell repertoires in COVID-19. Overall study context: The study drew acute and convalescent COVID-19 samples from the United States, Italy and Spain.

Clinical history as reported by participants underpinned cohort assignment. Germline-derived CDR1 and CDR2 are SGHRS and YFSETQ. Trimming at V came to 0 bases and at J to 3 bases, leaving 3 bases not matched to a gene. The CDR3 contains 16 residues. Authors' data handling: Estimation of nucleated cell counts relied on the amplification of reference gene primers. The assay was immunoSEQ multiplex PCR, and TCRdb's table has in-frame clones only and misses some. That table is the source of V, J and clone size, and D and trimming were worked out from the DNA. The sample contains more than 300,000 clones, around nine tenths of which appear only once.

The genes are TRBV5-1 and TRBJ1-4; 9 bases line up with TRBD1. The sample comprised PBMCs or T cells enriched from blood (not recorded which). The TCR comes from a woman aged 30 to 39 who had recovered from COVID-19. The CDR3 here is CASSLGGQGSNEKLFF. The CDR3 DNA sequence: TGCGCCAGCAGCTTGGGGGGACAGGGTTCTAATGAAAAACTGTTTTTT.